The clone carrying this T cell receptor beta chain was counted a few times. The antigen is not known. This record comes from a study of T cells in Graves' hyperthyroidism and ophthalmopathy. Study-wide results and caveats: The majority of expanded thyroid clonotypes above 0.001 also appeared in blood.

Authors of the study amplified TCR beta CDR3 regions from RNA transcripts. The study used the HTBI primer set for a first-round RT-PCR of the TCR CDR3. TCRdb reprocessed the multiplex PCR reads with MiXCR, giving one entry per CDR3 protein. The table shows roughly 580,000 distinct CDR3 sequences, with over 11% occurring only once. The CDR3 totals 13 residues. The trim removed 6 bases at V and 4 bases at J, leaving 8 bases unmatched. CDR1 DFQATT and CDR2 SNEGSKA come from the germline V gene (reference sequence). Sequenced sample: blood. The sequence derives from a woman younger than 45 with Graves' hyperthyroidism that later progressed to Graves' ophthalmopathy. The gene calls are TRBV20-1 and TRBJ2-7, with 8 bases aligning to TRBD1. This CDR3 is CSASDRGWYEQYF. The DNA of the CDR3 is TGCAGTGCCAGTGACAGGGGTTGGTACGAGCAGTACTTC.